Shown below are 28 T cell receptor beta chains from a single sample sequenced in a study of blood T cell repertoires in COVID-19. This table comes from immunoSEQ multiplex PCR, and its TCRdb copy is limited to in-frame clones, with some not included. The sample lists around 300,000 clones; more than 75% were seen once. Source material: peripheral blood. Receptor source: a man aged 50-59 years with active or convalescent COVID-19.

This chain uses TRBV7-3 with TRBJ1-6; TRBD1 aligns across 7 bases. Per germline, CDR1 SGHTA and CDR2 FQGTGA. The CDR3 extends over 14 amino acids. With V trimmed by 5 bases and J by 5 bases, 3 bases remained unmatched. CDR3 residues: CASSRGQHNSPLHF. The DNA of the CDR3 is TGTGCCAGCAGCCGGGGACAGCATAATTCACCCCTCCACTTT.

This chain links TRBV5-1 with TRBJ2-7, with D perhaps matching TRBD1 (6 bases). Between the trimmed V and J ends, which lost 0 bases and 2 bases, there was a span of 12 bases. From germline, CDR1 is SGHRS and CDR2 YFSETQ. The CDR3 consists of 15 residues. The CDR3 reads CASSLGGTLPYEQYF. The DNA for the CDR3 is TGCGCCAGCAGCTTGGGGGGGACACTCCCCTACGAGCAGTACTTC.

The chain couples TRBV6-2 or TRBV6-3 to TRBJ2-5; 8 bases line up with TRBD2. Germline CDR1 MNHEY, CDR2 SVGEGT. The CDR3 length is 14 residues. J was trimmed by 5 bases and V by 5 bases; bases with no gene match: 7. As DNA, the CDR3 is TGTGCCAGCAGTCCCCGGACTAGCCGGGAGACCCAGTACTTC. This gives the protein CASSPRTSRETQYF.

This clone was seen once. CDR3 loop: CASSQSGGQGEYSNQPQHF. The CDR3 bases are TGCGCCAGCAGTCAATCCGGGGGACAGGGTGAATATAGCAATCAGCCCCAGCATTTT. The chain uses TRBV23-1 and TRBJ1-5; 9 bases match TRBD1. TRBV23-1 qualifies as an ORF whose function is uncertain. The CDR3 consists of 19 residues. The V gene end was trimmed by 0 bases and the J gene end by 0 bases; junction bases not matched to a gene: 9.

This chain connects TRBV5-5 to TRBJ1-1, with D maybe TRBD1 (5 bases). V shed 1 base and J shed 1 base, with 11 bases lying between them. The CDR3 loop spans 15 amino acids. CDR1 and CDR2 (germline): SGHKS, YYEKEE (reference sequence). The CDR3 region is CASSLLGRTNTEAFF. CDR3 DNA sequence: TGTGCCAGCAGCTTGTTGGGGCGAACGAACACTGAAGCTTTCTTT.

This clone was seen a handful of times. The chain is built from TRBV20-1 and TRBJ1-2, with D unclear. V shed 3 bases and J shed 1 base, with 6 bases lying between them. Germline CDR1 is DFQATT and CDR2 is SNEGSKA (reference sequence). CDR3 length: 12 residues. The CDR3: CSASADNYGYTF. In DNA, the CDR3 is TGCAGTGCTAGTGCAGATAACTATGGCTACACCTTC.

The chain uses TRBV7-3 and TRBJ2-1; D possibly corresponds to TRBD1 (6 bases). Germline values: CDR1 SGHTA, CDR2 FQGTGA. The CDR3 has 15 residues. Trimming removed 5 bases from V and 7 bases from J, with 18 bases in between. The CDR3: CASSDAGTPGNEQFF. The CDR3 nucleotides read TGTGCCAGCAGCGACGCCGGGACACCAGGAAATGAGCAGTTCTTC.

The genes are TRBV6-5 and TRBJ2-3; 9 bases are a match to TRBD1. The V gene's germline CDR1 is MNHEY and CDR2 SVGAGI. Trimming took 4 bases from V and 6 from J; bases not matched to a gene: 8. This CDR3 has 15 residues. The CDR3 sequence: CASSSLQGARDTQYF. In nucleotides, the CDR3 is TGTGCCAGCAGTTCCCTACAGGGGGCGCGTGATACGCAGTATTTT.

V gene TRBV7-8 combines with J gene TRBJ2-5; perhaps TRBD1 as D (6 bases). Trimming stripped 1 base from V and 2 bases from J, with 8 bases between. CDR1 SGHVS and CDR2 FQNEAQ come from the germline V gene. The length of the CDR3 is 14 residues. Here the CDR3 reads CASSLGTEQETQYF. CDR3 sequence (DNA): TGTGCCAGCAGCTTAGGGACAGAACAAGAGACCCAGTACTTC.

V usage is TRBV5-1 and J usage is TRBJ1-1, with 11 bases lining up with TRBD1. Per the germline V gene, CDR1 is SGHRS and CDR2 is YFSETQ. Trimming cost V 7 bases and J 5 bases; bases outside gene matches: 13. This CDR3 spans 16 amino acids. The CDR3 sequence: CASRPGQGVPRTEAFF. The CDR3, as DNA: TGCGCCAGCCGGCCGGGACAGGGGGTTCCGAGGACTGAAGCTTTCTTT.

The rearrangement links TRBV6-2 or TRBV6-3 to TRBJ1-2; D ambiguous. Germline V gene sequence: CDR1 MNHEY, CDR2 SVGEGT. The CDR3 runs 15 residues. The germline V and J ends were trimmed by 5 bases and 8 bases, with 21 bases remaining between them. CDR3 nucleotides: TGTGCCAGCAGTACCTACGGTGGAGACGTCTTGGGCTACACCTTC. Translated: CASSTYGGDVLGYTF.

V is TRBV28 and J is TRBJ2-1; D might be TRBD2 (5 bases). Germline V gene sequence: CDR1 MDHEN, CDR2 SYDVKM. The CDR3 consists of 15 residues. V was trimmed by 5 bases and J by 0 bases, leaving 11 bases between them. CDR3 sequence: CASSHAGYSYNEQFF. Written as DNA, the CDR3 is TGTGCCAGCAGTCACGCGGGCTACTCCTACAATGAGCAGTTCTTC.

V usage is TRBV27 and J usage is TRBJ2-2; D perhaps matches TRBD2 (6 bases). Germline assignment: CDR1 MNHEY and CDR2 SMNVEV (reference sequence). This CDR3 spans 14 amino acids. V was clipped by 3 bases and J by 7 bases, with 12 bases between them. The CDR3 bases are TGTGCCAGCAGTTTCTATGGGCGGGGCGGGGAGCTGTTTTTT. Encoded protein: CASSFYGRGGELFF.

The chain employs TRBV6-1 and TRBJ1-5; D is possibly TRBD1 (5 bases). CDR1 and CDR2 from the germline V gene are MNHNS and SASEGT. CDR3 size: 16 residues. The ends were cut back, 0 bases at V and 4 bases at J, with 13 bases in the middle. In nucleotides, the CDR3 is TGTGCCAGCAGTGAAGCAGGGCAGGGTAGGAATCAGCCCCAGCATTTT. This translates into CASSEAGQGRNQPQHF.

J is TRBJ2-7 and V is TRBV5-4; tentative D call: TRBD1 (7 bases). The CDR3 covers 15 residues. CDR1 is SGHNT and CDR2 is YYREEE in the germline V gene (reference sequence). V gave up 0 bases and J gave up 1 base, with 11 bases separating them. The CDR3, as DNA: TGTGCCAGCAGCTTGGGGGGGGACAGTTCCTACGAGCAGTACTTC. Amino acid sequence: CASSLGGDSSYEQYF.

The chain is built from TRBV12-3 or TRBV12-4 and TRBJ1-1; the D gene is possibly TRBD1 (5 bases). The CDR3 has 12 residues. Deletions cut 6 bases from V and 3 bases from J, with 8 bases between. The DNA of the CDR3 is TGTGCCAGCAGCGACAGTTACACTGAAGCTTTCTTT. Its translation is CASSDSYTEAFF.

This chain links TRBV30 with TRBJ1-1; 7 nucleotides line up with TRBD1. CDR3 length equals 13 residues. The germline CDR1 and CDR2 sequences are GTSNPN and SVGIG (reference sequence). Unmatched junction bases numbered 4, after V lost 0 bases and J lost 6 bases. The CDR3 DNA follows: TGTGCCTGGAGTGTACAGGGGACCCCTGAAGCTTTCTTT. This encodes CAWSVQGTPEAFF.

This clone has more than one count but fewer than ten. The chain uses TRBV10-1 and TRBJ2-2; TRBD1 agrees at 8 bases. After removal of 5 bases from V and 5 bases from J, the junction contained 10 bases not matched to a gene. Looked up from germline, CDR1 is WNHNN and CDR2 is SYGVQD (reference sequence). The CDR3 sequence is 16 residues long. Here the CDR3 DNA reads TGCGCCAGCAGTACCTCCCAGGGGGCAGCAACCGGGGAGCTGTTTTTT. The encoded protein is CASSTSQGAATGELFF.

This chain joins TRBV18 and TRBJ2-7; the D gene is possibly TRBD1 (5 bases). This CDR3 region has 15 residues. With 2 bases removed from V and 5 bases from J, the gap between germline ends came to 16 bases. Germline V gene sequence: CDR1 KGHSH, CDR2 LQKENI. CDR3 DNA: TGTGCCAGCTCACCAAGGGGCAGGGCATCAGACGAGCAGTACTTC. It specifies CASSPRGRASDEQYF.

This clone was seen once. This sequence joins TRBV7-2 and TRBJ2-3, with 7 bases that match TRBD1. The CDR3 totals 14 residues. Looked up from germline, CDR1 is SGHTA and CDR2 is FQGNSA. The trim removed 3 bases at V and 4 bases at J, leaving 4 bases unmatched. CDR3 region: CASSLVQGADTQYF. Written as DNA, the CDR3 is TGTGCCAGCAGCTTGGTTCAGGGGGCAGATACGCAGTATTTT.

The chain carries TRBV11-3 and TRBJ1-2, with 11 bases that match TRBD1. The germline V gene has CDR1 SGHNT and CDR2 YENEEA. The CDR3 contains 14 residues. V shed 5 bases and J 6 bases; nucleotides not matched to a gene: 5. Here the CDR3 DNA reads TGTGCCAGCAGCCGGGACAGGGGGAGTGATGGCTACACCTTC. This codes for CASSRDRGSDGYTF.

A remark on this clone: The junction shows a germline mismatch at one end, possibly a read error. The CDR3 DNA reads TGTGCCAGCAGCGTAGCGGGAGGAGAGAATGGGTCATACTACAATGAGCAGTTCTTC. Translated, it gives CASSVAGGENGSYYNEQFF. The chain couples TRBV7-9 to TRBJ2-1; 10 bases line up with TRBD2. Germline-derived CDR1 and CDR2 are SEHNR and FQNEAQ (reference sequence). The CDR3 is 19 residues long.

V is TRBV11-2 and J is TRBJ1-2; TRBD1 agrees at 8 bases. The trim removed 5 bases at V and 1 base at J, leaving 12 bases unmatched. CDR3 length: 17 residues. The V gene's germline CDR1 is SGHAT and CDR2 FQNNGV. The CDR3 loop is CASSLNDRGKINYGYTF. CDR3 coding DNA: TGTGCCAGCAGCCTGAACGACAGGGGTAAAATTAACTATGGCTACACCTTC.

This rearrangement joins TRBV27 to TRBJ2-7; a weak D match, TRBD2 (5 bases). In germline, CDR1 is MNHEY, CDR2 SMNVEV (reference sequence). This CDR3 has 15 amino acids. The V and J ends lost 2 bases and 0 bases respectively, with 11 bases between them. The CDR3 region is CASSLGGSLSYEQYF. The CDR3 coding sequence is TGTGCCAGCAGTTTAGGTGGGAGTCTCTCCTACGAGCAGTACTTC.

V and J are TRBV10-3 and TRBJ1-2, with 10 positions matching TRBD1. Germline V gene lookup returns CDR1 ENHRY and CDR2 SYGVKD. The CDR3 loop spans 13 amino acids. Germline trimming cut 10 bases from V and 8 bases from J; bases unmatched to any gene: 10. CDR3 coding DNA: TGTGCCACCTCCCGACAGGGGGCGCCCGGCTACACCTTC. Its translation: CATSRQGAPGYTF.

The chain couples TRBV9 to TRBJ2-1, with TRBD2 matching 9 bases. The germline V gene has CDR1 SGDLS and CDR2 YYNGEE. The CDR3 is made up of 18 amino acids. The V gene end was trimmed by 4 bases and the J gene end by 2 bases; junction bases not matched to a gene: 13. CDR3 bases: TGTGCCAGCAGCCCCCTAGGAAGAGCGGGAGGACCCTACAATGAGCAGTTCTTC. Its translation is CASSPLGRAGGPYNEQFF. Drawing the rest from reference TRBV9 and TRBJ2-1, the complete variable domain is DSGVTQTPKHLITATGQRVTLRCSPRSGDLSVYWYQQSLDQGLQFLIQYYNGEERAKGNILERFSAQQFPDLHSELNLSSLELGDSALYFCASSPLGRAGGPYNEQFFGPGTRLTVL.

The V and J genes are TRBV7-9 and TRBJ1-4; D is unresolved. This CDR3 contains 14 residues. V lost 2 bases, J lost 5 bases, and 9 bases lay in between. Germline loops: CDR1 SEHNR, CDR2 FQNEAQ (reference sequence). In DNA form, the CDR3 reads TGTGCCAGCAGCTTACGACAAGACAATGAAAAACTGTTTTTT. This sequence encodes CASSLRQDNEKLFF.

This chain connects TRBV5-6 to TRBJ1-4, with 7 nucleotides matching TRBD1. This CDR3 has 14 residues. Germline CDR1 and CDR2: SGHDT and YYEEEE. V trimming: 4 bases; J trimming: 7 bases; junction bases outside the gene matches: 7. The chain's CDR3 is CASSRGGAGEKLFF. CDR3 coding DNA: TGTGCCAGCAGCCGAGGGGGCGCGGGTGAAAAACTGTTTTTT.